A single sample gave rise to the 5 T cell receptor beta chains below, sequenced in a study of blood T cell repertoires in COVID-19. TCRdb keeps only in-frame clones here, not all; method: immunoSEQ multiplex PCR. This table holds 68,000 or so clones, just over 85% found once. Material for sequencing was peripheral blood. These receptors were taken from a middle-aged man with acute or convalescent COVID-19.

The chain joins TRBV5-6 to TRBJ1-3; D possibly corresponds to TRBD1 (6 bases). The CDR3 is made up of 15 amino acids. Germline V gene sequence: CDR1 SGHDT, CDR2 YYEEEE. With 1 base removed from V and 9 bases from J, the gap between germline ends came to 17 bases. CDR3 in DNA: TGTGCCAGCAGCTTGCGTGATCCAGGGGTTGGCACCATATATTTT. Translation: CASSLRDPGVGTIYF. Looking up the rest from reference TRBV5-6 and TRBJ1-3 gives the full variable domain: DAGVTQSPTHLIKTRGQQVTLRCSPKSGHDTVSWYQQALGQGPQFIFQYYEEEERQRGNFPDRFSGHQFPNYSSELNVNALLLGDSALYLCASSLRDPGVGTIYFGEGSWLTVV.

This rearrangement joins TRBV10-3 to TRBJ2-7; 7 bases map to TRBD1. The CDR3 has 15 amino acids. The J segment lost 0 bases and the V segment lost 0 bases, leaving 2 bases of the junction unmatched. Germline V CDR1 and CDR2: ENHRY, SYGVKD. This CDR3 reads CAISESWDSSYEQYF. The CDR3 coding sequence is TGTGCCATCAGTGAGTCGTGGGACAGCTCCTACGAGCAGTACTTC.

The chain recombines TRBV15 with TRBJ2-2; D might be TRBD2 (5 bases). Germline-derived CDR1 and CDR2 are LNHNV and YYDKDF (reference sequence). V lost 0 bases and J lost 0, with 8 bases in between. The CDR3 extends over 16 amino acids. CDR3 protein: CATSREVGANTGELFF. Written as DNA, the CDR3 is TGTGCCACCAGCAGAGAGGTGGGAGCGAACACCGGGGAGCTGTTTTTT.

The chain uses TRBV11-1 and TRBJ1-1, with 7 nucleotides matching TRBD1. J was trimmed by 5 bases and V by 3 bases; bases with no gene match: 6. Looked up from germline, CDR1 is SGHAT and CDR2 is FQDESV (reference sequence). This CDR3 spans 14 amino acids. CDR3 DNA sequence: TGTGCCAGCAGCTTCGTCAGGGGGTCGACTGAAGCTTTCTTT. Its protein product is CASSFVRGSTEAFF. Combining the CDR3 with reference TRBV11-1 and TRBJ1-1 gives the whole variable domain EAEVAQSPRYKITEKSQAVAFWCDPISGHATLYWYRQILGQGPELLVQFQDESVVDDSQLPKDRFSAERLKGVDSTLKIQPAELGDSAMYLCASSFVRGSTEAFFGQGTRLTVV.

Concerning this clone itself: The sample has other DNA sequences that encode this CDR3 too. The J gene is TRBJ2-1, the V gene TRBV14; 9 bases are a match to TRBD2. Per germline, CDR1 SGHDN and CDR2 FVKESK. The CDR3 loop spans 15 amino acids. V lost 1 base to trimming and J lost 2 bases; unmatched junction nucleotides: 0. CDR3 in DNA: TGTGCCAGCAGCCAAGTAGCGGGGGCCTACAATGAGCAGTTCTTC. Translated, it gives CASSQVAGAYNEQFF.